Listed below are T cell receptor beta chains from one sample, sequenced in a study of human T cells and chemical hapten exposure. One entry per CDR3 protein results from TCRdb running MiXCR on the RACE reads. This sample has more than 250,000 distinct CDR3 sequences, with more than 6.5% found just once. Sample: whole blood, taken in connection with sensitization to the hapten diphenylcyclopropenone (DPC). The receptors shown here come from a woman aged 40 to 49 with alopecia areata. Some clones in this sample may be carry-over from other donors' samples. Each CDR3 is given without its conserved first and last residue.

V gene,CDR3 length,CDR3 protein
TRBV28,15,ASSPSGLAGGEDTQY
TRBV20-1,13,SASSLAGFQETQY
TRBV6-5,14,ASSSSGGPTTDTQY
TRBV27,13,ASSQLAGAKNEQF
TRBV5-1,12,ASSPGLAQETQY
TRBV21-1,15,AAGLLRQGGHYNEQF
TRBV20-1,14,SARPPWAGSAGELF
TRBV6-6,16,ATNREESSGRGTGELF
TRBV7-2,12,ASSSGDGANVLT
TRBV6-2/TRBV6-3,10,ASSRGGIEQY
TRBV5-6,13,ASSLFFSGANVLT
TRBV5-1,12,ASKGGSLTYEQY
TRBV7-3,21,ASSLWWTSGRKREALNYNEQF
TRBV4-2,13,ASSRPSGRATEQF
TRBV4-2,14,ASSQRRLADTGELF
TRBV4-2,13,ASSQDPGTKNIQY
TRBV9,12,ASSVGHMRRGQF
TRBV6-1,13,ASTTQAGNTGELF
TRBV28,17,ASRLRRLAGLGHAYEQY
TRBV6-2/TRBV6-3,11,ASTRDTPYEQY
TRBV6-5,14,ASSSPRQGLGEKLF
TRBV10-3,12,AISERQGNTEAF
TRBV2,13,ASSVKTSGSGEQF
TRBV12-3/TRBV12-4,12,ASTEGQGNQPQH
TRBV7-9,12,ASSLGAGTDTQY
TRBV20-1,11,SARFGGRGEQY
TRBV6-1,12,ASTQTSGYYEQY
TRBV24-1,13,ATSDSTSGNNEQF
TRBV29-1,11,SVSAGTRETQY
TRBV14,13,ASSFTGGITGELF
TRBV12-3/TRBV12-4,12,ASSVTPTATEAF
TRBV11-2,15,ASRRTGTMSNTGELF
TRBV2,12,ASGPGLATYEQY
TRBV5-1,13,ASSLGIQENTEAF
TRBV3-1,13,ASSPWDRGGTEAF
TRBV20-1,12,SARPAGEWNEQF
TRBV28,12,ASSLSEYNSPLH
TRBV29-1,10,SVGGQYNEQF
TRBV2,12,ASSSGTANQPQH
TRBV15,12,ATSRDVLGVRAF
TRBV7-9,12,ASSAWTGEETQY
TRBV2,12,ASMKDVTNSPLH
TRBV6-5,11,ASRVKRGSEQY